These 5 T cell receptor beta chains originate from one sample sequenced in a study of cytomegalovirus exposure and HLA in healthy donors (dated by TCRdb to 2015 to 2018). The library was generated by the immunoSEQ multiplex PCR assay. For the multiplex PCR, a mixture combining 60 forward primers for TCR Vbeta segments and 13 reverse primers for TCR Jbeta segments was used. The source is immuneACCESS, and TCRdb retained only in-frame sequences with V and J called. Part of the clones is not carried over; for the studies checked, unresolved V genes explain less than half of this, and the remainder is unexplained. The sample table records roughly 120,000 clones; 80% to 90% of these occur just once. 10% to 12% of the sample rests with the top ten. Material: PBMCs. These TCRs come from a male donor in good health and CMV-seropositive.

CDR3 sequence (DNA): TGTGCCAGCAGCTGGGGGACTAGCGGGAGCTACGAGCAGTACTTC. This sequence encodes CASSWGTSGSYEQYF. The chain couples TRBV7-8 to TRBJ2-5, with TRBD2 matching over 14 bases. The DNA end is a closer match to TRBJ2-7, so the J assignment may be wrong. There are 15 residues in the CDR3. CDR1 is SGHVS and CDR2 is FQNEAQ in the germline V gene.

The chain has TRBV4-2 and TRBJ2-7; D perhaps matches TRBD1 (6 bases). The V end lost 0 bases, the J end lost 9 bases, and 24 bases lay between the germline ends. CDR3 length equals 17 residues. Germline V CDR1 and CDR2: LGHNA, YNFKEQ. The CDR3 coding sequence is TGTGCCAGCAGCCAAGAAATGAATAGCGAATATCCCAGGGGGCAGTACTTC. It encodes CASSQEMNSEYPRGQYF.

V usage is TRBV30 and J usage is TRBJ1-1; a possible D gene is TRBD1 (5 bases). The V and J ends lost 5 bases and 4 bases respectively, with 14 bases between them. Germline values: CDR1 GTSNPN, CDR2 SVGIG (reference sequence). This CDR3 spans 13 amino acids. CDR3 amino acids: CAWQPQGGTEAFF. In nucleotides, the CDR3 is TGTGCCTGGCAGCCTCAGGGAGGCACTGAAGCTTTCTTT.

This chain connects TRBV6-5 to TRBJ1-2; maybe TRBD1 (6 bases). The CDR3 is 13 amino acids. CDR1 is MNHEY, CDR2 SVGAGI, per germline. With 4 bases removed from V and 7 bases from J, the gap between germline ends came to 13 bases. CDR3: CASSSRTQGGYTF. Here the CDR3 DNA reads TGTGCCAGCAGTTCCCGGACACAGGGTGGCTACACCTTC.

This chain uses TRBV28 with TRBJ2-5; 11 positions agree with TRBD2. This CDR3 spans 18 amino acids. Germline V gene sequence: CDR1 MDHEN, CDR2 SYDVKM. Trimming took 4 bases from V and 4 from J; bases not matched to a gene: 14. This CDR3 is CASSSSTSGAERRETQYF. The CDR3 coding sequence is TGTGCCAGCAGTTCCTCGACTAGCGGGGCCGAAAGGAGAGAGACCCAGTACTTC.